The 32 T cell receptor beta chains in this list originate from one sample, sequenced in a study of human T cells and chemical hapten exposure. In TCRdb, the RACE reads were re-called with MiXCR into one record per CDR3 protein. Found here are roughly 150,000 distinct CDR3 sequences, about an eighth of them singletons; the top ten hold around 1.4%. Stated time point: patch test 2, 6 weeks after DPC sensitization. The treatment is: therapeutic diphenylcyclopropenone sensitization with weekly scalp DPC. The specimen was whole blood, collected in connection with sensitization to the hapten diphenylcyclopropenone (DPC). The receptors derive from a woman aged 45-60 years with alopecia areata. Some clones in this sample may be carry-over from other donors' samples.

This clonotype was counted between two and nine times. This chain connects TRBV12-3 or TRBV12-4 to TRBJ1-2; 9 nucleotides line up with TRBD1. Unmatched junction bases numbered 6, after V lost 5 bases and J lost 5 bases. The CDR3 totals 14 residues. The CDR3 spells CASSPRTGAYGYTF. In nucleotides, the CDR3 is TGTGCCAGCAGTCCCCGGACAGGGGCGTATGGCTACACCTTC.

The genes are TRBV2 and TRBJ1-1, with D possibly TRBD1 on 5 matching bases. The CDR3 length is 11 residues. Looked up from germline, CDR1 is SNHLY and CDR2 is FYNNEI. Trimming shortened V by 4 bases and J by 12 bases, and 12 bases separated the two germline ends. The CDR3 region is CASSGGFGTFF. CDR3 nucleotide sequence: TGTGCCAGCAGTGGGGGCTTTGGGACTTTCTTT.

This clonotype has a count of ten or more. The V and J genes are TRBV27 and TRBJ2-1; D perhaps matches TRBD2 (6 bases). Trimming left V 7 bases short and J 5 bases short, with 18 bases between. Germline V gene sequence: CDR1 MNHEY, CDR2 SMNVEV (reference sequence). The CDR3 is 15 residues long. The CDR3 DNA reads TGTGCCAGCACTCCGGGAGTTGGGTGGGACAATGAGCAGTTCTTC. Its protein is CASTPGVGWDNEQFF.

This chain joins TRBV7-2 and TRBJ1-5; the D gene is possibly TRBD1 (5 bases). Germline V gene lookup returns CDR1 SGHTA and CDR2 FQGNSA. V gave up 0 bases and J gave up 6 bases, with 15 bases separating them. This CDR3 is 16 amino acids long. The DNA for the CDR3 is TGTGCCAGCAGCTTAGCCGGGACGAGGGTAACTCAGCCCCAGCATTTT. Translating gives CASSLAGTRVTQPQHF.

This clonotype has at least ten counts. V usage is TRBV6-1 and J usage is TRBJ2-1; unclear D gene. This CDR3 has 13 residues. Germline CDR1 reads MNHNS; CDR2 reads SASEGT. Trimming cost V 2 bases and J 4 bases, with 6 bases left between them. The CDR3 region has the DNA TGTGCCAGCAGTGAACTCAGATACAATGAGCAGTTCTTC. Its translation: CASSELRYNEQFF.

This clonotype has a count of ten or more. This chain links TRBV19 with TRBJ2-1; D is possibly TRBD1 (5 bases). V dropped 2 bases and J dropped 5 bases, with 16 bases sitting between them. The CDR3 runs 16 residues. Per the germline V gene, CDR1 is LNHDA and CDR2 is SQIVND (reference sequence). CDR3 sequence: CASSINRQGGHNEQFF. In DNA, the CDR3 is TGTGCCAGTAGTATAAATCGTCAGGGTGGCCACAATGAGCAGTTCTTC.

This clonotype has more than one count but fewer than ten. This sequence joins TRBV29-1 and TRBJ2-1, with D uncertain. Germline CDR1 and CDR2: SQVTM and ANQGSEA. V dropped 3 bases and J dropped 9 bases, with 9 bases sitting between them. The CDR3 contains 11 residues. The CDR3 DNA is TGCAGCGTTGACCCTTCTGGTGAGCAGTTCTTC. Translated, it gives CSVDPSGEQFF.

This clonotype was seen at least ten times. The rearrangement uses TRBV5-5 and TRBJ1-1, with 12 bases identical to TRBD1. The CDR3 runs to 19 residues. From germline, CDR1 is SGHKS and CDR2 YYEKEE (reference sequence). The V segment lost 3 bases and the J segment 2 bases; nucleotides outside the gene matches: 14. CDR3 DNA: TGTGCCAGCAGCTACGCCGGGACAGGGGGCGGGCGGATCAACACTGAAGCTTTCTTT. Amino acid sequence: CASSYAGTGGGRINTEAFF.

This clonotype showed up many times. The chain combines TRBV6-1 with TRBJ1-2; the D is unclear. With 3 bases removed from V and 1 base from J, the gap between germline ends came to 6 bases. CDR3 size: 13 residues. Germline loops: CDR1 MNHNS, CDR2 SASEGT. CDR3 DNA: TGTGCCAGCAGTGAGACCGATAACTATGGCTACACCTTC. Its protein product is CASSETDNYGYTF.

This clonotype was detected only a few times. This chain joins TRBV20-1 and TRBJ1-4; D gene ambiguous. The CDR3 is 14 residues long. Trimming stripped 3 bases from V and 0 bases from J, with 8 bases between. Germline V gene lookup returns CDR1 DFQATT and CDR2 SNEGSKA (reference sequence). The CDR3 spells CSARLRATNEKLFF. CDR3 nucleotides: TGCAGTGCTAGGCTACGGGCAACTAATGAAAAACTGTTTTTT.

The J gene is TRBJ1-1, the V gene TRBV6-2 or TRBV6-3, with D tentatively TRBD1 (5 bases). From germline, CDR1 is MNHEY and CDR2 SVGEGT. V was cut by 5 bases and J by 3 bases, with 10 bases left in between. The CDR3 consists of 13 residues. The CDR3: CASSARQYTEAFF. The CDR3 nucleotides read TGTGCCAGCAGTGCCCGACAGTACACTGAAGCTTTCTTT.

The V gene is TRBV11-1, the J gene TRBJ2-1; 7 bases line up with TRBD2. Germline V lookup: CDR1 SGHAT, CDR2 FQDESV (reference sequence). J lost 3 bases, V lost 5 bases, and 10 bases had no gene match. There are 16 residues in the CDR3. The CDR3 DNA reads TGTGCCAGCAGCCCGTCCGGGACTACAATCTACAATGAGCAGTTCTTC. Encoded protein: CASSPSGTTIYNEQFF. Using reference TRBV11-1 and TRBJ2-1 for the parts outside the CDR3, the full variable domain is EAEVAQSPRYKITEKSQAVAFWCDPISGHATLYWYRQILGQGPELLVQFQDESVVDDSQLPKDRFSAERLKGVDSTLKIQPAELGDSAMYLCASSPSGTTIYNEQFFGPGTRLTVL.

The table lists this clonotype with a few counts. This rearrangement joins TRBV7-9 to TRBJ2-7, with D possibly matching TRBD1 (6 bases). The CDR3 is 18 residues long. The V gene's germline CDR1 is SEHNR and CDR2 FQNEAQ (reference sequence). V dropped 5 bases and J dropped 3 bases, with 26 bases sitting between them. For the CDR3, the DNA is TGTGCCAGCAGCCTATACAGGCAGGGGAGCCGTGCGTGCTACGAGCAGTACTTC. Its protein is CASSLYRQGSRACYEQYF.

The CDR3, as DNA: TGTGCCAGCAGCGAAGGGCGGACTGGCTACACCTTC. Its translation: CASSEGRTGYTF. The J gene is TRBJ1-2, the V gene TRBV3-1; the D is unclear. In germline, CDR1 is LGHDT, CDR2 YNNKEL (reference sequence). V lost 5 bases to trimming and J lost 7 bases, with 11 bases between them. The CDR3 is 12 amino acids. Filled out from reference TRBV3-1 and TRBJ1-2, the complete variable domain reads DTAVSQTPKYLVTQMGNDKSIKCEQNLGHDTMYWYKQDSKKFLKIMFSYNNKELIINETVPNRFSPKSPDKAHLNLHINSLELGDSAVYFCASSEGRTGYTFGSGTRLTVV.

This clonotype was observed many times. The rearrangement uses TRBV5-1 and TRBJ1-6; tentatively, D is TRBD1 (6 bases). Trimming cost V 1 base and J 8 bases, with 13 bases left between them. The germline V gene has CDR1 SGHRS and CDR2 YFSETQ. The CDR3 is 15 amino acids. The CDR3 loop is CASSLRQGNDSPLHF. The CDR3 DNA reads TGCGCCAGCAGCTTGCGGCAGGGGAATGATTCACCCCTCCACTTT.

There are a few counts of this clonotype. V gene TRBV18 combines with J gene TRBJ1-4; D might be TRBD1 (6 bases). The ends were cut back, 3 bases at V and 0 bases at J, with 8 bases in the middle. Germline CDR1 is KGHSH and CDR2 is LQKENI. The CDR3 is made up of 15 amino acids. The CDR3 DNA reads as TGTGCCAGCTCACCGGACAGAGCAACTAATGAAAAACTGTTTTTT. It yields the protein CASSPDRATNEKLFF. Based on the CDR3 plus reference TRBV18 and TRBJ1-4, the full variable domain is NAGVMQNPRHLVRRRGQEARLRCSPMKGHSHVYWYRQLPEEGLKFMVYLQKENIIDESGMPKERFSAEFPKEGPSILRIQQVVRGDSAAYFCASSPDRATNEKLFFGSGTQLSVL.

CDR3 nucleotide sequence: TGCGCCAGCAGCCCCATCGGGACAGGGGGCAATGAGCAGTTCTTC. It yields the protein CASSPIGTGGNEQFF. The chain joins TRBV5-1 to TRBJ2-1; 11 bases align to TRBD1. Losses at the gene ends were 4 bases for V and 6 bases for J; bases not matched to a gene: 6. The CDR3 totals 15 residues. Germline V gives CDR1 SGHRS, CDR2 YFSETQ.

There are a few counts of this clonotype. The chain combines TRBV5-4 with TRBJ2-5; D may be TRBD2 (6 bases). V was pared by 5 bases and J by 2 bases, with 13 bases between. This CDR3 region has 14 residues. From germline, CDR1 is SGHNT and CDR2 YYREEE (reference sequence). This chain's CDR3 is CASRVTGTQETQYF. CDR3 sequence (DNA): TGTGCCAGCAGGGTTACCGGGACTCAAGAGACCCAGTACTTC.

The rearrangement uses TRBV28 and TRBJ2-4, with 7 bases identical to TRBD1. This CDR3 contains 14 residues. Trimming removed 5 bases from V and 1 base from J; junction bases left unmatched: 2. The germline V gene has CDR1 MDHEN and CDR2 SYDVKM. This CDR3 is CASSTTGAKNIQYF. CDR3 coding DNA: TGTGCCAGCAGTACGACAGGGGCCAAAAACATTCAGTACTTC.

This clonotype was counted ten times or more. The V and J genes are TRBV29-1 and TRBJ2-3; D uncertain. CDR3 length: 15 amino acids. Germline loops: CDR1 SQVTM, CDR2 ANQGSEA. V was pared by 5 bases and J by 1 base, with 16 bases between. In DNA, the CDR3 is TGCAGCGTTTGGTTGCGTCAGTATGGCACAGATACGCAGTATTTT. This gives the protein CSVWLRQYGTDTQYF.

This clonotype has only a few counts. This chain joins TRBV11-2 and TRBJ2-3; no clear D gene. CDR3 length: 15 amino acids. The V gene's germline CDR1 is SGHAT and CDR2 FQNNGV. Between the trimmed V and J ends, which lost 3 bases and 2 bases, there was a span of 12 bases. This CDR3 is CASSFVGLYTDTQYF. In nucleotides, the CDR3 is TGTGCCAGCAGCTTCGTGGGCCTCTACACAGATACGCAGTATTTT.

V is TRBV20-1 and J is TRBJ2-1; TRBD1 might be the D (6 bases). CDR3 length: 11 amino acids. In germline, CDR1 is DFQATT, CDR2 SNEGSKA (reference sequence). Between the trimmed V and J ends, which lost 5 bases and 7 bases, there was a span of 9 bases. DNA for the CDR3: TGCAGTGCTGCGGACAGAAATGAGCAGTTCTTC. Its protein product is CSAADRNEQFF.

The chain combines TRBV11-2 with TRBJ2-2; D remains ambiguous. There are 15 residues in the CDR3. Per the germline V gene, CDR1 is SGHAT and CDR2 is FQNNGV. V was cut by 5 bases and J by 5 bases, with 15 bases left in between. The CDR3 DNA sequence: TGTGCCAGCAGCCCAAGTCGGGTGGTGACCGGGGAGCTGTTTTTT. It is translated as CASSPSRVVTGELFF.

This clonotype occurred a few times. The chain has TRBV19 and TRBJ2-7; TRBD1 or TRBD2 may be the D gene (5 bases each). Per germline, CDR1 LNHDA and CDR2 SQIVND (reference sequence). The V and J ends lost 3 bases and 3 bases respectively, with 15 bases between them. This CDR3 contains 15 residues. This chain's CDR3 is CASSILHGTYYEQYF. The CDR3 nucleotides are TGTGCCAGTAGTATCCTCCACGGGACCTACTACGAGCAGTACTTC. Full variable domain (outside the CDR3, taken from reference TRBV19 and TRBJ2-7): DGGITQSPKYLFRKEGQNVTLSCEQNLNHDAMYWYRQDPGQGLRLIYYSQIVNDFQKGDIAEGYSVSREKKESFPLTVTSAQKNPTAFYLCASSILHGTYYEQYFGPGTRLTVT.

CDR3 sequence: CASSTQGYNEKLFF. The CDR3 DNA reads as TGTGCCAGCAGCACCCAGGGCTATAATGAAAAACTGTTTTTT. The rearrangement uses TRBV7-2 and TRBJ1-4; possibly TRBD1 for D (5 bases). CDR3 length equals 14 residues. Germline-derived CDR1 and CDR2 are SGHTA and FQGNSA. V was pared by 5 bases and J by 4 bases, with 11 bases between.

This clonotype was counted ten times or more. V and J are TRBV7-2 and TRBJ2-7; 8 nucleotides agree with TRBD2. The V gene's germline CDR1 is SGHTA and CDR2 FQGNSA. CDR3 length: 14 amino acids. V trimming: 2 bases; J trimming: 6 bases; junction bases outside the gene matches: 6. In nucleotides, the CDR3 is TGTGCCAGCAGCTTAATAGCGGGACTAGGCGAGCAGTACTTC. Encoded protein: CASSLIAGLGEQYF.

The chain couples TRBV6-2 or TRBV6-3 to TRBJ2-7; 10 nucleotides line up with TRBD2. Per the germline V gene, CDR1 is MNHEY and CDR2 is SVGEGT. With 5 bases clipped from V and 2 bases from J, the junction kept 3 bases outside the gene matches. CDR3 size: 14 residues. CDR3 DNA: TGTGCCAGCAGTCTAGCGGGAGTCACCTACGAGCAGTACTTC. It translates to CASSLAGVTYEQYF.

This clonotype was seen at least ten times. The CDR3 protein is CSAREWDRVGNQPQHF. Written as DNA, the CDR3 is TGCAGTGCTAGAGAATGGGACAGGGTGGGCAATCAGCCCCAGCATTTT. The rearrangement links TRBV20-1 to TRBJ1-5; 9 bases are a match to TRBD1. V lost 0 bases to trimming and J lost 2 bases; unmatched junction nucleotides: 5. The CDR3 runs to 16 residues. Germline V gives CDR1 DFQATT, CDR2 SNEGSKA (reference sequence).

This clonotype was found many times. The chain has TRBV20-1 and TRBJ2-1; 15 nucleotides line up with TRBD2. After removal of 6 bases from V and 7 bases from J, the junction contained 10 bases not matched to a gene. This CDR3 region has 16 residues. Germline CDR1 and CDR2: DFQATT and SNEGSKA (reference sequence). As DNA, the CDR3 is TGCAGTGCGAGCCCCCCCGGGACTAGCGGGAGGAATGAGCAGTTCTTC. This encodes CSASPPGTSGRNEQFF.

The chain links TRBV29-1 to TRBJ2-1; 8 nucleotides line up with TRBD2. The CDR3 is 16 residues long. CDR1 SQVTM and CDR2 ANQGSEA come from the germline V gene. The V gene end was trimmed by 6 bases and the J gene end by 2 bases; junction bases not matched to a gene: 12. Here the CDR3 DNA reads TGCAGCGTCGAGACCAGCGGGAGCTGGGCCTACAATGAGCAGTTCTTC. As protein: CSVETSGSWAYNEQFF.

The sample holds a few counts of this clonotype. The J gene is TRBJ2-5, the V gene TRBV5-1, with D perhaps TRBD1 (6 bases). Germline loops: CDR1 SGHRS, CDR2 YFSETQ. Trimming took off 0 bases at V and 3 bases at J, with 12 bases between the two ends. The CDR3 spans 15 residues. The CDR3 spells CASSLDGQREETQYF. As DNA, the CDR3 is TGCGCCAGCAGCTTGGATGGACAGCGAGAAGAGACCCAGTACTTC.

This clonotype was detected ten times or more. At one end the junction does not follow the germline gene, possibly because of a read error. V gene TRBV27 combines with J gene TRBJ2-3, with D hard to call. Germline assignment: CDR1 MNHEY and CDR2 SMNVEV (reference sequence). The CDR3 loop spans 14 amino acids. CDR3 bases: TGTGCCAGCCGTTTCCTACGGTCCTCCGATACGCAGTATTTT. Its translation: CASRFLRSSDTQYF.